The 6 T cell receptor beta chains listed next were all sequenced from one sample in a study of a mutant IDH1 vaccine in newly diagnosed glioma. Indicated time point: week 5, during vaccination. One vaccine dose held 300 ug of mutant IDH1 20-mer peptide and came with topical imiquimod. What these receptors recognize is not known. Sequencing was performed with immunoSEQ multiplex PCR; in TCRdb, only in-frame clones are kept and a portion is missing. The table records approximately 32,000 clones, approximately 50% of them present only once. The source was PBMCs, collected from a glioma patient whose treatment included an IDH1 peptide vaccine. The receptors here all came from a young woman with glioma.

This clone was seen a handful of times. This chain joins TRBV6-5 and TRBJ1-5, with D tentatively TRBD1 (5 bases). V was shortened by 6 bases and J by 5 bases, with 17 bases between the two germline ends. This CDR3 contains 15 residues. The V gene's germline CDR1 is MNHEY and CDR2 SVGAGI. CDR3 DNA sequence: TGTGCCAGCAGGTCGACGGGGAGCAGGGATCAGCCCCAGCATTTT. Translating gives CASRSTGSRDQPQHF.

The V gene is TRBV5-1, the J gene TRBJ1-2; D uncertain. The CDR3 has 14 residues. Germline lookup yields CDR1 SGHRS and CDR2 YFSETQ. V lost 4 bases, J lost 3 bases, and 13 bases lay in between. The CDR3 here is CASSLDDRDYGYTF. As DNA, the CDR3 is TGCGCCAGCAGCCTTGACGACCGGGACTATGGCTACACCTTC.

The chain couples TRBV27 to TRBJ2-7; D is undetermined. The CDR3 has 16 amino acids. Trimming stripped 3 bases from V and 0 bases from J, with 15 bases between. Germline-derived CDR1 and CDR2 are MNHEY and SMNVEV (reference sequence). The CDR3 loop reads CASSFDLADSSYEQYF. The CDR3 bases are TGTGCCAGCAGTTTTGACTTGGCGGATAGCTCCTACGAGCAGTACTTC.

V is TRBV21-1 and J is TRBJ2-5; TRBD1 is the table's D call, not checked against the DNA. TRBV21-1 is a documented pseudogene. This CDR3 is built from 13 residues. The DNA for the CDR3 is TGTGCCAGCAGCTCCCGGGACAAAGAGACCCAGTACTTC. Amino acids: CASSSRDKETQYF.

V is TRBV5-6 and J is TRBJ1-3; 8 bases are a match to TRBD1. This CDR3 has 16 amino acids. Germline V gene lookup returns CDR1 SGHDT and CDR2 YYEEEE. V gave up 4 bases and J gave up 2 bases; unmatched junction bases: 8. The CDR3 sequence: CASSEMTGEAGNTIYF. Written as DNA, the CDR3 is TGTGCCAGCAGCGAGATGACAGGGGAAGCTGGAAACACCATATATTTT.

The rearrangement uses TRBV19 and TRBJ1-5; possibly TRBD1 for D (5 bases). Germline V CDR1 and CDR2: LNHDA, SQIVND (reference sequence). V lost 8 bases and J 11 bases, leaving 22 bases between the germline ends. The CDR3 runs 14 residues. CDR3 sequence (DNA): TGTGCCAGTGGGGAACAGGCCGCGAGAGAAGCCCAGCATTTT. Translation gives CASGEQAAREAQHF.